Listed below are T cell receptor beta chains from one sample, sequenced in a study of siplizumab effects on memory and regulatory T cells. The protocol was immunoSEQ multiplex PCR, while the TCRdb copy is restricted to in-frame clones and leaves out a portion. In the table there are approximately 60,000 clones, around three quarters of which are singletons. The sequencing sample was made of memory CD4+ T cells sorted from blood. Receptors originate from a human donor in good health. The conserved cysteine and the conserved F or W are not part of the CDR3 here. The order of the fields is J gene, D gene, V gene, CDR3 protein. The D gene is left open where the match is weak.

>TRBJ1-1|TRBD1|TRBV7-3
ASSATGDETEAF
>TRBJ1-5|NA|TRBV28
ASQGLYSNQPQH
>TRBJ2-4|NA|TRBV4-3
ASSQGTEAKNIQY
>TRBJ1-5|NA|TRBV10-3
AISESGGYNQPQH
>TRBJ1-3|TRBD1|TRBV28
AGQGDPSSGNTIY
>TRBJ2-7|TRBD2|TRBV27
ASSSTANSGVYYEQY
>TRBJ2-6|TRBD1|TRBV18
ASSPLPPGQGVTGANVLT
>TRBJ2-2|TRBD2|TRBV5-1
ASSLARSGGAVNTGELF
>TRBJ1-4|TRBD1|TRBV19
ASGTGGSANEKLF
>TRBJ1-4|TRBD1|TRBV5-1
ASGPGTATNEKLF
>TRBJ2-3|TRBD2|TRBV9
ASSPQQTSPRDTQY
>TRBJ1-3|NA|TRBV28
ASKASQLSGNTIY
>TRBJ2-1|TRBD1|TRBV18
ASSPQGTGSFSVAEQF
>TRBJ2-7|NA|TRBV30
AWSKVGSSYEQY
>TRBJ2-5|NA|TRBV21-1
ASSSQGTETQY
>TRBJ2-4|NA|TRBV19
ASSRPGDPHIQY
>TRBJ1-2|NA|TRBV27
ASSLTAANYGYT
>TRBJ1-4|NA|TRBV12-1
ASRTPGCPGMRDEKLF
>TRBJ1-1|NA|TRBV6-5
ASNLKLNTEAF
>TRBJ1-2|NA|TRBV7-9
ASSASGNYGYT
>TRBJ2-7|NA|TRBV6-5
ASRFVTESYEQY
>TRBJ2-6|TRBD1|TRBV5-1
ASSLGQGTNVLT
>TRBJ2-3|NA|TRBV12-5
ASGPPADTQY
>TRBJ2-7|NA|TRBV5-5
ASSPRGEQY
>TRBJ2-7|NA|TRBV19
ASSIGGHEQY
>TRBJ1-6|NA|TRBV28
ASSPPTGTNSPLH
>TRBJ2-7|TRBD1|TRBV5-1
ASSGDRGDEQY
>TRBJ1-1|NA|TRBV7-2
ASSLLWESGAF
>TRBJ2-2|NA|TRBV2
ASSPSSSTGELF
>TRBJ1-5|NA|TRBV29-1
SVGSALNQPQH
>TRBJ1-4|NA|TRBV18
ASSPRVTDNEKLF